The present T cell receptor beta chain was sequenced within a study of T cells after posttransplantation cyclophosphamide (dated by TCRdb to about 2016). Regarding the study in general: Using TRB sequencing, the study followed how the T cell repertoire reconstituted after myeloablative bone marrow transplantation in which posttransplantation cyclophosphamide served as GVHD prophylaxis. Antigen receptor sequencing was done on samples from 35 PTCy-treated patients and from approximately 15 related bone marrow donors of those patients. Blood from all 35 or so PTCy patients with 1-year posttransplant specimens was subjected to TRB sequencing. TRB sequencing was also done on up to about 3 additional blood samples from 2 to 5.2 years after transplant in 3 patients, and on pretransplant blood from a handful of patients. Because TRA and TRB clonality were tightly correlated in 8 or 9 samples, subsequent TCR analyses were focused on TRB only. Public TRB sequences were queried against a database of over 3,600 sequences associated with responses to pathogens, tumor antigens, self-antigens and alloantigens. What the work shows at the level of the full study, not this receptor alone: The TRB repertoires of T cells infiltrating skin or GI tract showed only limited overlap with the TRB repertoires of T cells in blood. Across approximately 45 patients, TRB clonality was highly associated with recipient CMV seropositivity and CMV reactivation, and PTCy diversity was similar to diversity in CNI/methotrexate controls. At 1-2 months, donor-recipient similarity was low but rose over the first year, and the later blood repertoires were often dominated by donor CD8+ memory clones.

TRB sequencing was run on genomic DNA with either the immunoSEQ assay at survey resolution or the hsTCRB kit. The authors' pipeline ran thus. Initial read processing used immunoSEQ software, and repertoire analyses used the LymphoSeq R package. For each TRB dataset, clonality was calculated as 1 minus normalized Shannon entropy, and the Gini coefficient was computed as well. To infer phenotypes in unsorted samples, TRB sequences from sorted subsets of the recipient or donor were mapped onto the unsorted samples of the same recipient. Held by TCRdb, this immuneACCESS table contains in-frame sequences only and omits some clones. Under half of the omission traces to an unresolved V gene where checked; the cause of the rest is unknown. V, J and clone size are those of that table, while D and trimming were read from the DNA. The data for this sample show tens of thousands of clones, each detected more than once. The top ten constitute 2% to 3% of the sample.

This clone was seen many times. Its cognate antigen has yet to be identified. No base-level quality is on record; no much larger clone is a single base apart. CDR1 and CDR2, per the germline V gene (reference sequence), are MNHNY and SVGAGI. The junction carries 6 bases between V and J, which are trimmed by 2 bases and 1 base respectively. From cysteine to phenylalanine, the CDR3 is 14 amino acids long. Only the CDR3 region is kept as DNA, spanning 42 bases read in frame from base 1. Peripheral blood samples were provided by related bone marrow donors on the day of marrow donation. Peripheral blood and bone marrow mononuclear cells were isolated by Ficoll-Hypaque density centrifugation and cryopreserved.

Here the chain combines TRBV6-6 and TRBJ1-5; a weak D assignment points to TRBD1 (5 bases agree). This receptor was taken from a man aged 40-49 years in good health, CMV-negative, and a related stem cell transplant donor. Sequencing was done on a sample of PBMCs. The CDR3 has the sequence CASSYGGSNQPQHF. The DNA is TGTGCCAGCAGTTACGGGGGGAGCAATCAGCCCCAGCATTTT.